The rows below give T cell receptor beta chains drawn from one sample of a study of blood T cell repertoires in COVID-19. Data came from immunoSEQ multiplex PCR; TCRdb stores just in-frame clones and leaves some out. The sample includes about 160,000 clones, around four fifths of them seen just once. Sequenced input: peripheral blood. All receptors come from a woman of 80 years or more with active or convalescent COVID-19. Both conserved end residues are part of each CDR3.

TRBV10-3	TRBJ1-3	CAISESWSSGNTIYF
TRBV9	TRBJ1-3	CASSDHRGNSGNTIYF
TRBV11-3	TRBJ1-2	CASSLEGRQGAGGYTF
TRBV25-1	TRBJ1-1	CASSVGVVGTEAFF
TRBV19	TRBJ1-2	CASSILGSYGYTF
TRBV3-1/TRBV3-2	TRBJ1-2	CASSQFDSYGYTF
TRBV6-2/TRBV6-3	TRBJ2-1	CASSYVNYEQFF
TRBV5-6	TRBJ2-7	CASSWGGGEQYF
TRBV30	TRBJ2-5	CAWSSGGPGETQYF
TRBV7-8	TRBJ1-1	CASSISGPTEAFF
TRBV19	TRBJ2-1	CASRSAGGAGEQFF
TRBV3-1/TRBV3-2	TRBJ1-6	CATSRGNDNSPLHF
TRBV7-2	TRBJ1-1	CASSWNRAMNTEAFF
TRBV1	TRBJ1-4	CTSRQPLGATNEKLFF
TRBV28	TRBJ2-5	CASSLRGRGQETQYF
TRBV11-2	TRBJ2-5	CASSLTGLASETQYF
TRBV19	TRBJ1-3	CASSRQGLSSGNTIYF
TRBV7-3	TRBJ2-5	CASSLVAGGNQETQYF
TRBV19	TRBJ1-1	CASTKNTEAFF
TRBV10-2	TRBJ1-3	CASSRSPGEIANTIYF
TRBV3-1/TRBV3-2	TRBJ2-5	CASSQAPGTEETQYF
TRBV18	TRBJ2-1	CASSPGTPYNEQFF
TRBV18	TRBJ1-2	CASSPLGDGYTF